The TCR beta chain described here comes from a study of response to subunit inactivated influenza vaccine. The CDR3 sequence is 13 residues long. V gave up 2 bases and J gave up 4 bases, with 8 bases separating them. TCRdb re-called the RT-PCR reads through MiXCR, storing one row per CDR3 protein. The data contain some 570,000 distinct CDR3 sequences, approximately 11% of them seen just once; the ten biggest clones take up 8% to 13%. A further study also used this sample, focusing on T cells expressing NK-cell markers. That paper adds: 5'RACE template switching with UMIs produced the TCR beta cDNA.

This clonotype originated in a middle-aged man who received an inactivated influenza vaccine. This chain links TRBV12-3 or TRBV12-4 with TRBJ2-5, with D unresolved. This sample comprised PBMCs from blood, obtained on the day of vaccination. The CDR3: CASSLRSSETQYF. CDR3 DNA: TGTGCCAGCAGTTTAAGGAGTTCAGAGACCCAGTACTTC.